Listed below are T cell receptor beta chains from one sample, sequenced in a study of OX40 agonist ivuxolimab in advanced cancers. Clones were read by immunoSEQ multiplex PCR, and TCRdb kept only the in-frame ones, dropping some. This sample has over 85,000 clones; approximately 83% occur once, and the top ten carry approximately 1.5%. The specimen comprised CD4+ or CD8+ T cells sorted from blood, sampled in a trial of the OX40 agonist ivuxolimab. The receptors originated from an adult with an advanced solid tumor such as melanoma, head and neck, liver or kidney cancer. The conserved cysteine and the conserved F or W are not part of the CDR3 here. The order of the fields is J gene, V gene, CDR3 protein.

J: TRBJ1-1
V: TRBV4-1
CDR3: ASSRAGSRTEAF

J: TRBJ1-2
V: TRBV28
CDR3: ASSLLGDGYT

J: TRBJ1-1
V: TRBV29-1
CDR3: SVPDGFGTEAF

J: TRBJ1-6
V: TRBV5-1
CDR3: ASSLAPGGNNNSPLH

J: TRBJ1-1
V: TRBV5-5
CDR3: ASSFTGGYTEAF

J: TRBJ1-6
V: TRBV7-2
CDR3: ASSHGWGGSNSPLH

J: TRBJ1-2
V: TRBV19
CDR3: ASMESRGASGYT

J: TRBJ2-7
V: TRBV4-1
CDR3: ASSVRDYIAYEQY

J: TRBJ1-5
V: TRBV5-5
CDR3: ASSGGVVPNQPQH

J: TRBJ2-1
V: TRBV25-1
CDR3: ASSESGLRGSYNEQF

J: TRBJ1-3
V: TRBV5-4
CDR3: ASSLDGNTIY

J: TRBJ1-5
V: TRBV28
CDR3: ASSLIHRYSNQPQH

J: TRBJ1-3
V: TRBV11-2
CDR3: ASSLSEGSTIY

J: TRBJ2-3
V: TRBV7-6
CDR3: ASSLVQGSGTQY

J: TRBJ2-1
V: TRBV2
CDR3: ASSEDSFEYNEQF

J: TRBJ2-3
V: TRBV14
CDR3: ASSQAAGTGDLDTQY

J: TRBJ1-2
V: TRBV6-5
CDR3: ASSFQGDYGYT

J: TRBJ2-5
V: TRBV27
CDR3: ASTPGVAGGPGETQY

J: TRBJ2-7
V: TRBV10-2
CDR3: ASRSGTTTYEQY

J: TRBJ2-7
V: TRBV12-5
CDR3: ASEIDAAYEQY

J: TRBJ1-2
V: TRBV29-1
CDR3: SVENGFNYGYT

J: TRBJ2-2
V: TRBV7-2
CDR3: ASSLSMYTGELF

J: TRBJ2-1
V: TRBV9
CDR3: ASSDGTASNNEQF

J: TRBJ2-5
V: TRBV7-2
CDR3: ASSLAGRQETQY

J: TRBJ2-5
V: TRBV7-2
CDR3: ASSPDWETQY

J: TRBJ1-5
V: TRBV30
CDR3: AWSVRSNQPQH

J: TRBJ2-7
V: TRBV28
CDR3: ASSETASSYEQY

J: TRBJ2-5
V: TRBV5-1
CDR3: ASSLTGETQY

J: TRBJ2-1
V: TRBV7-2
CDR3: ASSFGGAGGAEQF

J: TRBJ1-1
V: TRBV18
CDR3: ASSPQKTGGTEAF

J: TRBJ1-2
V: TRBV15
CDR3: ATSRSREANYGYT

J: TRBJ2-1
V: TRBV5-1
CDR3: ASTQTFGNEQF

J: TRBJ2-7
V: TRBV18
CDR3: ASSPIGGESYEQY

J: TRBJ2-7
V: TRBV9
CDR3: ASSVGQATYEQY

J: TRBJ1-1
V: TRBV4-2
CDR3: ASSQAQGRYTEAF

J: TRBJ1-4
V: TRBV4-1
CDR3: ASSRPGTVEKLF

J: TRBJ2-3
V: TRBV19
CDR3: ASSSDRYSTDTQY

J: TRBJ2-3
V: TRBV28
CDR3: ASGRGGDTQY

J: TRBJ2-6
V: TRBV6-1
CDR3: AIGSGANVLT

J: TRBJ1-1
V: TRBV5-1
CDR3: ASSSSPDRDTEAF

J: TRBJ2-5
V: TRBV7-3
CDR3: ASSPRTAGRETQY

J: TRBJ2-3
V: TRBV12-5
CDR3: ASARAGATDTQY

J: TRBJ2-5
V: TRBV7-9
CDR3: ASSARGPPQETQY

J: TRBJ1-1
V: TRBV19
CDR3: ASKGGVNKLNTEAF

J: TRBJ2-3
V: TRBV19
CDR3: ASSNQDSLTDTQY

J: TRBJ2-1
V: TRBV28
CDR3: ASRTDRFGSYNEQF

J: TRBJ1-6
V: TRBV27
CDR3: ASSPQVLGGSPLH

J: TRBJ1-5
V: TRBV4-3
CDR3: ASSQDFRGVQPQH

J: TRBJ1-4
V: TRBV9
CDR3: ASSVAETGTNEKLF

J: TRBJ2-2
V: TRBV7-9
CDR3: ASSLIGFGGELF